The sequence of this TCR beta chain was determined in a study of cytotoxic CD8 clonotypes in ibrutinib-treated CLL. About the study: Responses: approximately 24 partial, 2 complete; after median approximately 67 months, around 15 stayed remitted, some 12 progressed. Treatment had run for a median 12 months, range 6 to 36, when response samples were taken.

Sequencing was performed with immunoSEQ multiplex PCR; in TCRdb, only in-frame clones are kept and a portion is missing. The table has some 130,000 clones, approximately 90% seen once. The germline V gene encodes CDR1 LNHNV and CDR2 YYDKDF (reference sequence). Trimming took 5 bases from V and 6 from J, leaving 17 bases between them. This CDR3 contains 15 residues. The receptor was derived from a human donor with chronic lymphocytic leukemia. The chain has TRBV15 and TRBJ1-5, with D possibly being TRBD1 (5 bases). The sequencing used PBMCs, collected after 12 months of ibrutinib treatment. The CDR3 DNA reads TGTGCCACCAGCTTCAATAGAGGGGATACTCAGCCCCAGCATTTT. Its translation: CATSFNRGDTQPQHF.